These T cell receptor beta chains were read from a single sample in a study of blood T cell repertoires in COVID-19. Method: immunoSEQ multiplex PCR; TCRdb's copy keeps in-frame clones and lacks some. The sample records 78,000 or so clones, over 80% being singletons. The source material was peripheral blood. All receptors derive from a human donor in a cohort sampled during active COVID-19. Each CDR3 is given with its conserved first and last residue. The order of the fields is V gene, J gene, D gene, clone size, CDR3 protein, CDR3 DNA. D genes are given only for firm matches. Size is stated for part of the rows, as once, few or many counts, or as a class when the clone is expanded.

TRBV5-1,TRBJ2-1,.,.,CASSRETGPNEQFF,TGCGCCAGCAGCCGGGAGACAGGGCCCAATGAGCAGTTCTTC
TRBV9,TRBJ2-3,TRBD2,.,CASSPLAGEQYF,TGTGCCAGCAGCCCTCTAGCGGGGGAGCAGTATTTT
TRBV9,TRBJ2-7,TRBD1,.,CASSVQQGALLGEQYF,TGTGCCAGCAGCGTTCAGCAGGGGGCCCTATTGGGAGAGCAGTACTTC
TRBV30,TRBJ1-5,TRBD1,.,CAWSSPGTGSGQPQHF,TGTGCCTGGAGCAGTCCCGGGACAGGGAGCGGTCAGCCCCAGCATTTT
TRBV4-2,TRBJ2-7,TRBD2,few,CASSQGLAGSYEQYF,TGTGCCAGCAGCCAAGGACTAGCGGGCTCCTACGAGCAGTACTTC
TRBV5-1,TRBJ2-3,.,.,CASSLQRGTDTQYF,TGCGCCAGCAGCTTGCAGAGGGGCACAGATACGCAGTATTTT
TRBV11-3,TRBJ2-7,.,few,CASSLSRDEQYF,TGTGCCAGCAGCTTATCCCGGGACGAGCAGTACTTC
TRBV6-5,TRBJ2-7,.,.,CASSSRDEQYF,TGTGCCAGCAGCTCGAGGGACGAGCAGTACTTC
TRBV4-1,TRBJ2-3,TRBD2,.,CASSLPGGARSQYF,TGCGCCAGCAGCCTCCCCGGGGGGGCTAGGTCGCAGTATTTT
TRBV5-1,TRBJ1-6,TRBD1,once,CASSPLRTGGNSPLHF,TGCGCCAGCAGCCCCCTTCGGACAGGGGGGAATTCACCCCTCCACTTT
TRBV12-3/TRBV12-4,TRBJ2-7,.,.,CASSTGNSYEQYF,TGTGCCAGCAGCACAGGCAACTCCTACGAGCAGTACTTC
TRBV11-1,TRBJ1-1,.,once,CASSFALEIKAFF,TGTGCCAGCAGCTTTGCTCTTGAGATTAAAGCTTTCTTT
TRBV28,TRBJ1-1,TRBD1,.,CASSFPLTGGTEAFF,TGTGCCAGCAGTTTCCCCCTTACAGGGGGCACTGAAGCTTTCTTT
TRBV19,TRBJ2-7,TRBD2,.,CASRPALAGGSYEQYF,TGTGCCAGTAGGCCTGCTCTAGCGGGAGGATCCTACGAGCAGTACTTC
TRBV7-9,TRBJ2-7,.,.,CASSLGGWKQYF,TGTGCCAGCAGCTTAGGAGGGTGGAAGCAGTACTTC
TRBV15,TRBJ2-1,TRBD2,.,CATSRDPASGGYNEQFF,TGTGCCACCAGCAGAGATCCGGCTAGCGGGGGGTACAATGAGCAGTTCTTC
TRBV7-8,TRBJ2-7,.,.,CASSLRPREDEQYF,TGTGCCAGCAGCTTACGGCCCAGGGAAGACGAGCAGTACTTC
TRBV10-3,TRBJ2-7,.,.,CAISETRDAWQYF,TGTGCCATCAGTGAAACGCGGGACGCGTGGCAGTACTTC
TRBV2,TRBJ2-4,TRBD1,.,CASSPEGGWAIQYF,TGTGCCAGCAGCCCCGAAGGGGGCTGGGCCATTCAGTACTTC
TRBV28,TRBJ1-1,.,.,CASSLPPGGGEPEAFF,TGTGCCAGCAGTTTACCCCCCGGGGGAGGGGAGCCTGAAGCTTTCTTT
TRBV9,TRBJ2-7,TRBD1,once,CASSVAGTGTYEQYF,TGTGCCAGCAGCGTAGCTGGGACAGGGACCTACGAGCAGTACTTC
TRBV19,TRBJ2-1,TRBD2,.,CAVLAGGNEQFF,TGTGCCGTTTTAGCGGGAGGGAATGAGCAGTTCTTC
TRBV7-9,TRBJ1-4,.,.,CASTWGGEEKLFF,TGTGCCAGCACCTGGGGAGGAGAAGAAAAACTGTTTTTT
TRBV28,TRBJ1-5,.,.,CASTLGGRSGGSQHF,TGTGCCAGCACCCTGGGGGGTCGCAGCGGGGGATCCCAGCATTTT
TRBV2,TRBJ1-4,.,.,CASSAWVEGEKLFF,TGTGCCAGCAGTGCCTGGGTGGAGGGTGAAAAACTGTTTTTT
TRBV6-2/TRBV6-3,TRBJ2-6,.,.,CASSYISAGALVSGANVLTF,TGTGCCAGCAGTTATATATCCGCGGGGGCCCTAGTCTCTGGGGCCAACGTCCTGACTTTC
TRBV7-9,TRBJ2-5,.,.,CASSLSAGSQTQYF,TGTGCCAGCAGCTTGAGTGCGGGTTCCCAGACCCAGTACTTC
TRBV28,TRBJ1-4,.,few,CASRFSTSATNEKLFF,TGTGCCAGCAGGTTCAGTACCAGCGCAACTAATGAAAAACTGTTTTTT
TRBV4-2,TRBJ2-1,TRBD2,.,CASSQELAGGYNEQFF,TGTGCCAGCAGCCAAGAGCTAGCGGGGGGTTACAATGAGCAGTTCTTC
TRBV5-8,TRBJ2-5,TRBD2,once,CASSPDRSGLASETQYF,TGTGCCAGCAGCCCCGACCGTTCGGGACTAGCGTCAGAGACCCAGTACTTC
TRBV9,TRBJ2-3,TRBD2,.,CASSARTSGGDTQYF,TGTGCCAGCAGCGCGAGGACTAGCGGGGGAGATACGCAGTATTTT
TRBV18,TRBJ2-1,.,.,CASSPLLVTYNEQFF,TGTGCCAGCTCACCCCTACTAGTTACCTACAATGAGCAGTTCTTC
TRBV6-6,TRBJ1-2,.,few,CASSYGLNYGYTF,TGTGCCAGCAGTTACGGACTTAACTATGGCTACACCTTC
TRBV6-1,TRBJ1-2,.,.,CASSEGLGYTF,TGTGCCAGCAGTGAAGGTCTGGGCTACACCTTC
TRBV7-8,TRBJ2-3,.,.,CASARSSTDTQYF,TGTGCCAGCGCTCGGTCTAGCACAGATACGCAGTATTTT
TRBV20-1,TRBJ2-5,.,.,CSASHGILLQETQYF,TGCAGTGCTAGTCACGGGATTCTACTCCAAGAGACCCAGTACTTC
TRBV28,TRBJ1-2,.,.,CASSRTGWGYTF,TGTGCCAGCAGCCGGACGGGGTGGGGCTACACCTTC
TRBV5-1,TRBJ2-3,TRBD2,.,CASSLGLAGTTDTQYF,TGCGCCAGCAGCTTAGGACTAGCGGGGACCACAGATACGCAGTATTTT
TRBV6-6,TRBJ1-4,.,.,CASCGHATNEKLFF,TGTGCCAGCTGCGGTCATGCAACTAATGAAAAACTGTTTTTT
TRBV30,TRBJ2-2,TRBD1,.,CAWNRGNTGELFF,TGTGCCTGGAACAGGGGAAACACCGGGGAGCTGTTTTTT
TRBV11-1,TRBJ2-1,TRBD1,.,CASSHSTGGYNEQFF,TGTGCCAGCAGCCATTCGACAGGGGGTTACAATGAGCAGTTCTTC
TRBV28,TRBJ2-3,TRBD2,.,CASLRGVSDTQYF,TGTGCCTCCCTTCGGGGGGTATCAGATACGCAGTATTTT
TRBV14,TRBJ2-2,TRBD2,.,CASSQWEGGELFF,TGTGCCAGCAGCCAATGGGAGGGCGGGGAGCTGTTTTTT
TRBV20-1,TRBJ2-7,.,.,CSASLQGYHEQYF,TGCAGTGCTAGTCTTCAGGGCTATCACGAGCAGTACTTC
TRBV10-3,TRBJ1-1,TRBD1,.,CATSGQGTEAFF,TGTGCCACAAGCGGACAGGGGACTGAAGCTTTCTTT
TRBV2,TRBJ2-3,TRBD2,.,CASSDLASGGSDTQYF,TGTGCCAGCAGTGATCTGGCTAGCGGGGGGTCAGATACGCAGTATTTT
TRBV5-4,TRBJ2-7,.,.,CASSLEAGFLSYEQYF,TGTGCCAGCAGCTTGGAGGCAGGGTTCCTTTCCTACGAGCAGTACTTC
TRBV24-1,TRBJ1-2,.,.,CATSRGVNYGYTF,TGTGCCACCAGTCGGGGGGTTAACTATGGCTACACCTTC
TRBV27,TRBJ2-7,.,.,CASSFRSPSEQYF,TGTGCCAGCAGTTTCCGGTCGCCCTCGGAGCAGTACTTC
TRBV5-8,TRBJ1-4,TRBD1,once,CASSSGQGGEKLFF,TGTGCCAGCAGCTCGGGACAGGGAGGTGAAAAACTGTTTTTT
TRBV29-1,TRBJ2-7,TRBD1,.,CSVWTGGVDEQYF,TGCAGCGTCTGGACAGGGGGCGTTGACGAGCAGTACTTC
TRBV11-1,TRBJ2-1,.,.,CASSSYRGLGGQFF,TGTGCCAGCAGCTCGTACAGGGGCCTCGGGGGGCAGTTCTTC
TRBV5-1,TRBJ1-6,.,.,CASSLVGSSYNSPLHF,TGCGCCAGCAGCTTGGTTGGGAGCTCCTATAATTCACCCCTCCACTTT
TRBV19,TRBJ2-7,.,.,CASSNRVTYEQYF,TGTGCCAGTAGTAACAGGGTGACCTACGAGCAGTACTTC
TRBV10-3,TRBJ2-5,TRBD2,.,CAIMASGKETQYF,TGTGCCATCATGGCTAGCGGCAAAGAGACCCAGTACTTC
TRBV28,TRBJ2-3,.,.,CASRPATPSTDTQYF,TGTGCAAGCAGGCCTGCCACACCTAGCACAGATACGCAGTATTTT
TRBV2,TRBJ2-2,TRBD1,.,CATTKGANTGELFF,TGTGCCACCACAAAGGGGGCCAACACCGGGGAGCTGTTTTTT